This note documents a single T cell receptor (beta chain) sequence. Its specificity is unknown. Averaging approximately 0.11 L, one heparinised blood draw was given by each donor. Reverse transcribing all isolated RNA meant expressed TCRB transcripts were sequenced. Assay used: immunoSEQ multiplex PCR; TCRdb lists only in-frame clones, some missing. The sample has more than 250,000 clones; over 12% are singletons. V shed 1 base, J shed 3 bases, and the junction held 3 bases outside the gene matches. Looked up from germline, CDR1 is SQVTM and CDR2 is ANQGSEA. The CDR3 spans 14 residues. The data were taken from a study of beta chain features in type 1 diabetes. Study-wide findings and caveats: VDJ junctions from type 1 diabetes patients carried fewer insertions and larger deletions. In every one of the four CD4+ subsets, TCRB CDR3s were moderately but significantly shorter in Type 1 diabetes patients.

This TCR came from a man in his late teens or twenties with type 1 diabetes. Sequencing was done on a sample of naive CD4+ T cells from blood. The J gene is TRBJ2-1, the V gene TRBV29-1; 7 bases are shared with TRBD2. CDR3 sequence (DNA): TGCAGCGTTGAAGCCCTAGCGGTCTACAATGAGCAGTTCTTC. Its translation is CSVEALAVYNEQFF.